Listed below are T cell receptor beta chains from one sample, sequenced in a study of breast tumors, draining lymph nodes, adjacent tissues. MiXCR, applied by TCRdb to the multiplex PCR reads, yields one record per CDR3 protein. The repertoire consists of 85,000 to 130,000 distinct CDR3 sequences, with roughly 20% occurring once and the leading ten covering 1% to 1.5%. The sample comprised axillary lymph node tissue. The source of these receptors is a female donor with breast cancer. Some clones in this sample may be carry-over from other donors' samples. Each CDR3 is given with its conserved first and last residue. A D gene is named only where the DNA matches it firmly. Where a row states a size, it is once, few, many or the class of an expanded clone; other rows omit it.

clone_size j_call v_call d_call cdr3_nt cdr3_aa
. TRBJ2-7 TRBV20-1 TRBD1 TGCAGTGCTAGGTTGGACAGGGGAGCCTCCTACGAGCAGTACTTC CSARLDRGASYEQYF
many TRBJ2-2 TRBV11-2 TRBD2 TGTGCCAGCAGCCCGGGACTAGCGGGACCCGCGAACACCGGGGAGCTGTTTTTT CASSPGLAGPANTGELFF
many TRBJ2-7 TRBV28 . TGTGCCAGCAGTTTAGGTTGGCAGGGCGCTTCCTACGAGCAGTACTTC CASSLGWQGASYEQYF
few TRBJ1-1 TRBV2 . TGTGCCAGCAGGGAGACCGCGAACACTGAAGCTTTCTTT CASRETANTEAFF
. TRBJ1-6 TRBV20-1 . TGCAGTGCTAGAGTAGTGGGCGGCTCCACCTTCGGGTCACCCCTCCACTTT CSARVVGGSTFGSPLHF
many TRBJ2-1 TRBV9 TRBD2 TGTGCCAGCAGCGTAGCTCGGGGGGGCTACAATGAGCAGTTCTTC CASSVARGGYNEQFF
many TRBJ1-6 TRBV20-1 . TGCAGTGCTAGAGATAGTGCAAGGGGATCACCCCTCCACTTT CSARDSARGSPLHF
many TRBJ2-5 TRBV28 . TGTGCCAGCTCTCAGGGGGGAGGGCGACAAGAGACCCAGTACTTC CASSQGGGRQETQYF
many TRBJ2-7 TRBV7-3 TRBD2 TGTGCCAGCAGCTTAGGCGGGAGTTCCGAGCAGTACTTC CASSLGGSSEQYF
many TRBJ2-7 TRBV20-1 . TGCAGTGCTAGAGATCCCAATGCCCGAGGGGCGCGCGAGCAGTACTTC CSARDPNARGAREQYF
many TRBJ2-7 TRBV20-1 . TGCAGTGCTGACGGACAGAACTCCTACGAGCAGTACTTC CSADGQNSYEQYF
many TRBJ2-5 TRBV29-1 TRBD1 TGCAGCGTTGATACAGGGGGCGGAACGGGGGAGACCCAGTACTTC CSVDTGGGTGETQYF
many TRBJ2-1 TRBV20-1 TRBD1 TGCAGTGCTAGAGATAGACAGGGGAATTACAATGAGCAGTTCTTC CSARDRQGNYNEQFF
many TRBJ2-5 TRBV11-2 . TGTGCCAGCAGCTTAGATTGGTGGCAGGCGGAGACCCAGTACTTC CASSLDWWQAETQYF
. TRBJ2-1 TRBV18 . TGTGCCAGCTCATCACAGGGATCTTGGTCCAATGAGCAGTTCTTC CASSSQGSWSNEQFF
many TRBJ1-6 TRBV2 TRBD1 TGTGCCAGCAGCGAAAGGGGACAGAGGGGAAATTCACCCCTCCACTTT CASSERGQRGNSPLHF
many TRBJ2-1 TRBV30 TRBD2 TGTGCCTGGAGTTTGGGCGGGAGTAGGTTCTTC CAWSLGGSRFF
. TRBJ2-4 TRBV20-1 TRBD1 TGCAGTGCCCATGACAGGGTTCGGAACATTCAGTACTTC CSAHDRVRNIQYF
many TRBJ1-6 TRBV3-1 . TGTGCCAGCAGCCAAGAAATCGGGGCCCTCCACTTT CASSQEIGALHF
many TRBJ1-5 TRBV6-1 . TGTGCCAGCAACCGCGGGACACCCAATCAGCCCCAGCATTTT CASNRGTPNQPQHF
many TRBJ1-2 TRBV15 TRBD1 TGTGCCACCAGCAGAGATCGGTCGGACAGGGGCGGCTACACCTTC CATSRDRSDRGGYTF
many TRBJ2-7 TRBV7-6 TRBD2 TGTGCCAGCAGCTGGGAAGCGGGGGGGCGTTCCCACGAGCAGTACTTC CASSWEAGGRSHEQYF
. TRBJ2-5 TRBV29-1 TRBD1 TGCAGCGTTGACGGGACAGGGGGTCGAGAGACCCAGTACTTC CSVDGTGGRETQYF
many TRBJ2-7 TRBV20-1 . TGCAGTGCTAGTCCTCCTTACGACTCCTACGAGCAGTACTTC CSASPPYDSYEQYF
many TRBJ2-3 TRBV5-6 . TGTGCCAGCAGCTTGCCTTTAACACCCGGGGGCACAGATACGCAGTATTTT CASSLPLTPGGTDTQYF
once TRBJ1-1 TRBV5-8 . TGTGCCAGCAGGAGGACTTACACTGAAGCTTTCTTT CASRRTYTEAFF
many TRBJ1-2 TRBV7-9 . TGTGCCAGCAGCCTGACAGAAAGGGGCTACACCTTC CASSLTERGYTF
many TRBJ2-7 TRBV12-3/TRBV12-4 . TGTGCCAGCAGTCGGGACGTCTCCTACGAGCAGTACTTC CASSRDVSYEQYF
. TRBJ1-1 TRBV28 TRBD1 TGTGCCAGCAGTCCTTCGGACAGGGTAGTTATCACTGAAGCTTTCTTT CASSPSDRVVITEAFF
many TRBJ1-5 TRBV5-8 TRBD1 TGTGCCAGCAGCCCGACAGGGTACAGGCCCCAGCATTTT CASSPTGYRPQHF
many TRBJ2-7 TRBV11-1 . TGTGCCAGCAGCTTTGGCCAGGAGCAGTACTTC CASSFGQEQYF
. TRBJ1-1 TRBV20-1 TRBD1 TGCAGTGCTCTTCGGACAGGGATGAACACTGAAGCTTTCTTT CSALRTGMNTEAFF